This is a list of T cell receptor beta chains from one sample in a study of cytomegalovirus exposure and HLA in healthy donors. Method: immunoSEQ multiplex PCR; TCRdb's copy keeps in-frame clones and lacks some. The table records about 150,000 clones, approximately 90% of them present only once. The sample comprised PBMCs. These TCRs come from a man aged 18 to 29 in good health and CMV-seronegative. CDR3s include the opening cysteine and the closing phenylalanine or tryptophan. D genes are given only for firm matches. Where a row states a size, it is once, few, many or the class of an expanded clone; other rows omit it.

clone size,D gene,J gene,V gene,CDR3 DNA,CDR3 protein
few,TRBD1,TRBJ1-6,TRBV9,TGTGCCAGCAGCCCGCTCCGGGACAGCAATTCACCCCTCCACTTT,CASSPLRDSNSPLHF
.,.,TRBJ1-3,TRBV6-5,TGTGCCAGCGGGCAGGCCAGCTCTGGAAACACCATATATTTT,CASGQASSGNTIYF
.,TRBD2,TRBJ2-1,TRBV7-2,TGTGCCAGCAGCTGGGGGACTAGCGGGAAATACAATGAGCAGTTCTTC,CASSWGTSGKYNEQFF
.,TRBD2,TRBJ2-3,TRBV7-9,TGTGCCAGCAGCACCCCGGGGGTAGCGGGAGGGCCCTCGGATACGCAGTATTTT,CASSTPGVAGGPSDTQYF
.,TRBD2,TRBJ2-1,TRBV19,TGTGCCAGTAGTATCATCCGGGGACTAGTGAATGAGCAGTTCTTC,CASSIIRGLVNEQFF
.,.,TRBJ1-2,TRBV4-1,TGCGCCAGCAGCCAAGATACAGGCCGCTATGGCTACACCTTC,CASSQDTGRYGYTF
.,TRBD1,TRBJ2-3,TRBV6-1,TGTGCCAGCAGTGAAGCAGGCAGGGGGCCCGCAGATACGCAGTATTTT,CASSEAGRGPADTQYF
once,TRBD1,TRBJ1-5,TRBV28,TGTGCCAGCAGGTCGACAGGGGGTGTTTCTCAGCCCCAGCATTTT,CASRSTGGVSQPQHF
.,TRBD2,TRBJ2-1,TRBV5-1,TGCGCCAGCAGCTTAGGACTAGCGGGGGGCTTTGAGCAGTTCTTC,CASSLGLAGGFEQFF
.,.,TRBJ2-5,TRBV21-1,TGTGCCAGCAGCAAAGGCAGGGCAGGGGGGTACCAAGAGACCCAGTACTTC,CASSKGRAGGYQETQYF
.,.,TRBJ2-3,TRBV19,TGTGCCAGTAGTATCTCCTTAGTGAGTCCTCCAGATACGCAGTATTTT,CASSISLVSPPDTQYF